This T cell receptor (beta chain) appears in the sequencing data of a study of PD-L1 blockade in urothelial cancer. Looking at the study overall: Samples of blood were analyzed 3 weeks (second dose) and 6 weeks after treatment start.

Turning to this clone: Its target is unknown.

This CDR3 is built from 15 residues. Germline trimming cut 6 bases from V and 0 bases from J; bases unmatched to any gene: 4. CDR1 LGHNA and CDR2 YNFKEQ come from the germline V gene. General study findings and limits: Durable-benefit patients expanded tumor-associated blood clones more at 3 weeks.

The authors spiked synthetic TCR analog templates into each PCR. Here immunoSEQ multiplex PCR was the method, and the copy in TCRdb shows in-frame clones only, minus some. The sample includes about 110,000 clones, around 85% of them seen just once. This sequence originates from a man in his fifties with urothelial cancer. V and J are TRBV4-2 and TRBJ2-3; TRBD2 aligns across 9 bases. The material sequenced was PBMCs, taken around atezolizumab (anti-PD-L1) treatment. CDR3 amino acids: CASRFTSGSTDTQYF. In DNA, the CDR3 is TGTGCCAGCAGGTTCACTAGCGGGAGCACAGATACGCAGTATTTT.